The 19 T cell receptor beta chains below were found in one sample sequenced in a study of OX40 agonist ivuxolimab in advanced cancers. TCRdb's table, derived via immunoSEQ multiplex PCR, lists solely in-frame clones and lacks some. The repertoire has some 86,000 clones, 80% to 95% of them found once; the top ten carry approximately 0.3%. The sequencing used CD4+ or CD8+ T cells sorted from blood, collected in a trial of the OX40 agonist ivuxolimab. The receptors originated from an adult with an advanced solid tumor such as melanoma, head and neck, liver or kidney cancer.

The chain is built from TRBV7-8 and TRBJ2-3, with 8 bases fitting TRBD2. Germline lookup yields CDR1 SGHVS and CDR2 FQNEAQ. The V gene end was trimmed by 5 bases and the J gene end by 2 bases; junction bases not matched to a gene: 9. This CDR3 has 16 residues. The CDR3 DNA is TGTGCCAGCAGCCGAGGGCTAGCGGGCCCCACAGATACGCAGTATTTT. Translation: CASSRGLAGPTDTQYF.

This rearrangement joins TRBV5-6 to TRBJ1-2, with D maybe TRBD1 (6 bases). This CDR3 region has 17 residues. The germline V gene encodes CDR1 SGHDT and CDR2 YYEEEE. The V end was cut by 0 bases, the J end by 5 bases, with 20 bases between. The CDR3 loop is CASSLGPPTGSSYGYTF. The CDR3 bases are TGTGCCAGCAGCTTGGGGCCCCCCACAGGGAGTTCGTATGGCTACACCTTC. Full variable domain (outside the CDR3, taken from reference TRBV5-6 and TRBJ1-2): DAGVTQSPTHLIKTRGQQVTLRCSPKSGHDTVSWYQQALGQGPQFIFQYYEEEERQRGNFPDRFSGHQFPNYSSELNVNALLLGDSALYLCASSLGPPTGSSYGYTFGSGTRLTVV.

This chain links TRBV5-5 with TRBJ1-5; D not resolved. V was pared by 6 bases and J by 6 bases, with 16 bases between. The CDR3 consists of 14 residues. Germline-derived CDR1 and CDR2 are SGHKS and YYEKEE (reference sequence). The CDR3 nucleotides are TGTGCCAGCACCCTGGAAGTGGGTAGTCAGCCCCAGCATTTT. Translating it yields CASTLEVGSQPQHF.

This clone has more than one count but fewer than ten. The chain is built from TRBV7-8 and TRBJ1-5; D remains ambiguous. V was clipped by 10 bases and J by 2 bases, with 15 bases between them. CDR3 size: 14 residues. CDR1 and CDR2 from the germline V gene are SGHVS and FQNEAQ. The CDR3, as DNA: TGTGCCATCCCCCGGGGTTTGGGCAATCAGCCCCAGCATTTT. It specifies CAIPRGLGNQPQHF.

J is TRBJ1-2 and V is TRBV19, with 9 nucleotides matching TRBD1. After removal of 6 bases from V and 3 bases from J, the junction contained 11 bases not matched to a gene. Germline CDR1 reads LNHDA; CDR2 reads SQIVND (reference sequence). The CDR3 extends over 16 amino acids. The CDR3 reads CASSGLGTGRHYGYTF. The CDR3, as DNA: TGTGCCAGTAGCGGGCTCGGGACAGGGAGACACTATGGCTACACCTTC.

The CDR3 region has the DNA TGTGCCAGCAGCTTAGATGGCCTAGCGGGGGGCAACAATGAGCAGTTCTTC. Translating gives CASSLDGLAGGNNEQFF. V usage is TRBV11-3 and J usage is TRBJ2-1, with TRBD2 matching 11 bases. Germline CDR1 reads SGHNT; CDR2 reads YENEEA. This CDR3 spans 17 amino acids. The trim removed 0 bases at V and 5 bases at J, leaving 6 bases unmatched.

J is TRBJ1-6 and V is TRBV5-6; the D gene is possibly TRBD1 (5 bases). The V gene lost 1 base and the J gene lost 10 bases, with 12 bases spanning the gap. Germline-derived CDR1 and CDR2 are SGHDT and YYEEEE. This CDR3 is built from 14 residues. The CDR3 DNA sequence: TGTGCCAGCAGCTTGCAGGGTATGGTCTCACCCCTCCACTTT. Protein product: CASSLQGMVSPLHF. The complete variable domain, with remaining parts taken from reference TRBV5-6 and TRBJ1-6, reads DAGVTQSPTHLIKTRGQQVTLRCSPKSGHDTVSWYQQALGQGPQFIFQYYEEEERQRGNFPDRFSGHQFPNYSSELNVNALLLGDSALYLCASSLQGMVSPLHFGNGTRLTVT.

V is TRBV6-1 and J is TRBJ1-5; TRBD1 agrees at 10 bases. V gave up 7 bases and J gave up 5 bases; unmatched junction bases: 2. The CDR3 loop spans 13 amino acids. Germline loops: CDR1 MNHNS, CDR2 SASEGT. The CDR3 reads CASTGTGDQPQHF. CDR3 bases: TGTGCCAGCACCGGGACAGGGGATCAGCCCCAGCATTTT.

The rearrangement joins TRBV6-4 to TRBJ1-1; D unresolved. Per the germline V gene, CDR1 is MRHNA and CDR2 is SNTAGT. There are 15 residues in the CDR3. V was pared by 3 bases and J by 3 bases, with 14 bases between. This chain's CDR3 is CASSEGPFKDTEAFF. CDR3 nucleotide sequence: TGTGCCAGCAGTGAAGGTCCTTTTAAGGACACTGAAGCTTTCTTT.

The J gene is TRBJ1-2, the V gene TRBV5-8; D ambiguous. This CDR3 has 12 amino acids. Trimming removed 0 bases from V and 6 bases from J, with 6 bases in between. Per the germline V gene, CDR1 is SGHTS and CDR2 is YDEGEE. CDR3 amino acids: CASSLDGNGYTF. DNA for the CDR3: TGTGCCAGCAGCTTGGACGGAAATGGCTACACCTTC.

V and J are TRBV4-1 and TRBJ1-1; D gene uncertain. CDR1 and CDR2 from the germline V gene are MGHRA and YSYEKL. The V and J ends lost 0 bases and 4 bases respectively, with 12 bases between them. The CDR3 is 15 amino acids. The CDR3: CASSQDWGFGTEAFF. The CDR3 region has the DNA TGCGCCAGCAGCCAAGATTGGGGATTTGGCACTGAAGCTTTCTTT.

The chain is built from TRBV10-1 and TRBJ2-2, with 8 bases that match TRBD1. The germline gives CDR1 WNHNN, CDR2 SYGVQD (reference sequence). V was clipped by 4 bases and J by 4 bases; unmatched bases: 8. The CDR3 spans 16 residues. The CDR3 region is CASSVARDRTTGELFF. Here the CDR3 DNA reads TGCGCCAGCAGTGTAGCCCGGGACAGGACCACCGGGGAGCTGTTTTTT.

This clone has only one observation. This chain links TRBV6-1 with TRBJ1-5; 9 bases are a match to TRBD1. The V segment lost 3 bases and the J segment 2 bases; nucleotides outside the gene matches: 8. Germline values: CDR1 MNHNS, CDR2 SASEGT. This CDR3 has 17 residues. The CDR3 loop reads CASSDLGQGIGNQPQHF. The CDR3 DNA reads as TGTGCCAGCAGTGATTTGGGACAGGGAATAGGCAATCAGCCCCAGCATTTT.

This clone was observed a few times. Distinct nucleotide sequences in the sample also encode this CDR3. CDR3 nucleotides: TGCGCCAGCAGCTTGGAACAGGTTTACAATGAGCAGTTCTTC. Protein product: CASSLEQVYNEQFF. This rearrangement joins TRBV5-1 to TRBJ2-1, with D perhaps matching TRBD1 (5 bases). V was pared by 0 bases and J by 4 bases, with 8 bases between. The germline V gene encodes CDR1 SGHRS and CDR2 YFSETQ. This CDR3 contains 14 residues.

This clone was seen more than once but under ten times. This chain uses TRBV10-1 with TRBJ2-1; 8 bases map to TRBD1. The CDR3 contains 14 residues. Germline CDR1 reads WNHNN; CDR2 reads SYGVQD (reference sequence). The trim removed 5 bases at V and 5 bases at J, leaving 5 bases unmatched. The CDR3 reads CASSKQGGHNEQFF. DNA of the CDR3: TGCGCCAGCAGTAAACAGGGGGGACACAATGAGCAGTTCTTC.

The table lists this clone with a few counts. The chain combines TRBV5-5 with TRBJ2-2, with 7 bases identical to TRBD2. CDR1 and CDR2 (germline): SGHKS, YYEKEE (reference sequence). The J segment lost 1 base and the V segment lost 0 bases, leaving 3 bases of the junction unmatched. This CDR3 contains 16 residues. CDR3 region: CASSLVAGVNTGELFF. The CDR3 DNA reads TGTGCCAGCAGCTTGGTTGCGGGGGTGAACACCGGGGAGCTGTTTTTT.

The V call is TRBV27, the J call TRBJ2-5, with D unclear. The V and J ends lost 3 bases and 2 bases respectively, with 7 bases between them. This CDR3 has 13 amino acids. Germline CDR1 and CDR2: MNHEY and SMNVEV (reference sequence). The chain's CDR3 is CASSFRLQETQYF. The CDR3 bases are TGTGCCAGCAGTTTCCGGTTACAAGAGACCCAGTACTTC.

The J gene is TRBJ1-1, the V gene TRBV29-1; perhaps TRBD1 as D (6 bases). Germline V gene sequence: CDR1 SQVTM, CDR2 ANQGSEA. V lost 5 bases, J lost 0 bases, and 13 bases lay in between. The CDR3 has 14 residues. The CDR3 region has the DNA TGCAGCGTTCCGAAACAGGGCCTGAACACTGAAGCTTTCTTT. Translated: CSVPKQGLNTEAFF. Supplemented by reference TRBV29-1 and TRBJ1-1, the full variable domain reads SAVISQKPSRDICQRGTSLTIQCQVDSQVTMMFWYRQQPGQSLTLIATANQGSEATYESGFVIDKFPISRPNLTFSTLTVSNMSPEDSSIYLCSVPKQGLNTEAFFGQGTRLTVV.

The chain employs TRBV5-8 and TRBJ1-5; no clear D gene. This CDR3 region has 14 residues. The germline V and J ends were trimmed by 6 bases and 6 bases, with 16 bases remaining between them. CDR1 and CDR2 from the germline V gene are SGHTS and YDEGEE. The CDR3 spells CASNRGELSQPQHF. Written as DNA, the CDR3 is TGTGCCAGCAACCGCGGGGAGTTGAGTCAGCCCCAGCATTTT.